This T cell receptor (beta chain) was retrieved from a study of radiotherapy plus CTLA-4 blockade in lung cancer. About the study: Disease control reached approximately 30%, with objective responses in roughly 19%.

On this clone itself: The sample has other DNA sequences that encode this CDR3 too.

The table came from immunoSEQ multiplex PCR; TCRdb's copy has only in-frame clones and leaves some out. The sample contains fewer than 35,000 clones, around 75% of which appear only once. With ipilimumab providing CTLA-4 blockade, focal radiation was administered to patients who had chemo-refractory metastatic non-small-cell lung cancer. The material sequenced was peripheral blood, taken from a patient treated with radiotherapy plus ipilimumab. This clonotype was sampled from a human donor with non-small cell lung cancer that progressed on radiotherapy plus ipilimumab.

The CDR3 DNA is TGTGCCAGCAGCTTCACAGATACGCAGTATTTT. This gives the protein CASSFTDTQYF. V is TRBV9 and J is TRBJ2-3; D unresolved. V was trimmed by 4 bases and J by 2 bases, leaving 2 bases between them. The germline V gene has CDR1 SGDLS and CDR2 YYNGEE. The CDR3 covers 11 residues.